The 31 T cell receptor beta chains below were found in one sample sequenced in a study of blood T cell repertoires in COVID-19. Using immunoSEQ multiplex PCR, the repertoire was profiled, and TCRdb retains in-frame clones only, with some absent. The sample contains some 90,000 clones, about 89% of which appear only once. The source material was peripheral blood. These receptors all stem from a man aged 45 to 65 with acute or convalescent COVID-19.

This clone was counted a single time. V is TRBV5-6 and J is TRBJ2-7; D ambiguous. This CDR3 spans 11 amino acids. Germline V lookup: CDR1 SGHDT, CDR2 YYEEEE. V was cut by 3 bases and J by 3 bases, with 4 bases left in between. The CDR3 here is CASSSGYEQYV. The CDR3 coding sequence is TGTGCCAGCAGCTCGGGCTACGAGCAGTACGTC.

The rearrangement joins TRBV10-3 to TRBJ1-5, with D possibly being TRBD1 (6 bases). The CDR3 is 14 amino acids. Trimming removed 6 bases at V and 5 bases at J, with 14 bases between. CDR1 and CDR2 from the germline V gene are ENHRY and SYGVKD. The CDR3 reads CAISKQGGDQPQHF. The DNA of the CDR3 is TGTGCCATCAGCAAACAGGGTGGAGATCAGCCCCAGCATTTT.

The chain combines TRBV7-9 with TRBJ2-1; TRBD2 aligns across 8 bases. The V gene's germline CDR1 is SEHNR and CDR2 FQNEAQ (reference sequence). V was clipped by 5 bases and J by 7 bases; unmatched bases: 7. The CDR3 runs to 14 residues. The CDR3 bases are TGTGCCAGCAGCCCGGGACTAGGCTGGAATGAGCAGTTCTTC. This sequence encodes CASSPGLGWNEQFF.

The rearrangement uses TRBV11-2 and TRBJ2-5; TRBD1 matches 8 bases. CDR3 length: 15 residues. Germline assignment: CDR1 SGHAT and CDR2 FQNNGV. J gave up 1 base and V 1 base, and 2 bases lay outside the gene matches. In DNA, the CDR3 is TGTGCCAGCAGCTTAGCCAGGGGGCCCCAAGAGACCCAGTACTTC. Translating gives CASSLARGPQETQYF.

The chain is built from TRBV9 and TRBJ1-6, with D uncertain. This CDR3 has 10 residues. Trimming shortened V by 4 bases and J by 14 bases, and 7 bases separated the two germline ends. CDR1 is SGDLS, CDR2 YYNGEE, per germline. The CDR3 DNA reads TGTGCCAGCAGCCCCCCGTCCCTCCACTTT. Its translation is CASSPPSLHF.

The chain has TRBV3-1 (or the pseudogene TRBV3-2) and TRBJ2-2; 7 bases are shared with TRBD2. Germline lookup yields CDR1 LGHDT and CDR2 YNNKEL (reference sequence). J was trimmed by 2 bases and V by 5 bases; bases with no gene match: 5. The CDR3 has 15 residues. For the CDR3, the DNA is TGTGCCAGCAGCGGGGGGGGATTCAACACCGGGGAGCTGTTTTTT. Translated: CASSGGGFNTGELFF.

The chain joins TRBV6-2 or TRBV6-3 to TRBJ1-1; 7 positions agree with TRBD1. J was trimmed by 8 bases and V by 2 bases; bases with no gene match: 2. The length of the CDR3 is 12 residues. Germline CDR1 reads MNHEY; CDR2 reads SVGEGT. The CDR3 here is CASSYPDREAFF. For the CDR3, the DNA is TGTGCCAGCAGTTACCCGGACAGGGAAGCTTTCTTT.

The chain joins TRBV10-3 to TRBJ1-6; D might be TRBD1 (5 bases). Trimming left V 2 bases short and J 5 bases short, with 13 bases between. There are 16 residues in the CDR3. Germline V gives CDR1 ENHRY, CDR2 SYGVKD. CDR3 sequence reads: CAISEKSRGNNSPLHF. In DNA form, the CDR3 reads TGTGCCATCAGTGAGAAAAGTAGGGGTAATAATTCACCCCTCCACTTT.

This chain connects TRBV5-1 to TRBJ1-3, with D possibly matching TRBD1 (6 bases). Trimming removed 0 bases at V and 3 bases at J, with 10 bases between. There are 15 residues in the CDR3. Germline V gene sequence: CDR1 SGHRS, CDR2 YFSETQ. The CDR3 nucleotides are TGCGCCAGCAGCTTGGCGGGGGGCTTTGGAAACACCATATATTTT. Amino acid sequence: CASSLAGGFGNTIYF.

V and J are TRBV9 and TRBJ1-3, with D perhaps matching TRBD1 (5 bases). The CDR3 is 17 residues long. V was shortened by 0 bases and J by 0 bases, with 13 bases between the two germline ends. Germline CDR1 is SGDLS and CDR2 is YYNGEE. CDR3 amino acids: CASSVVGGTASGNTIYF. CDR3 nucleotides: TGTGCCAGCAGCGTAGTGGGGGGGACGGCCTCTGGAAACACCATATATTTT.

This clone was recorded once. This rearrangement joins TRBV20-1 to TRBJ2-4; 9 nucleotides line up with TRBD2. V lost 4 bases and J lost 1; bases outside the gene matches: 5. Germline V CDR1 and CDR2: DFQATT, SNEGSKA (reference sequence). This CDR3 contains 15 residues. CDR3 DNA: TGCAGTGCTATTGATCTAGCGGGGGCCAAAAACATTCAGTACTTC. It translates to CSAIDLAGAKNIQYF.

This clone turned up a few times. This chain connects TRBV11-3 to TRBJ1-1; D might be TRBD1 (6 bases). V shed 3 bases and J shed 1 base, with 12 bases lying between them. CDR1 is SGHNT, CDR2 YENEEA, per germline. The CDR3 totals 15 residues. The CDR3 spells CASSFSGAQNTEAFF. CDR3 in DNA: TGTGCCAGCAGCTTTTCAGGGGCCCAGAACACTGAAGCTTTCTTT.

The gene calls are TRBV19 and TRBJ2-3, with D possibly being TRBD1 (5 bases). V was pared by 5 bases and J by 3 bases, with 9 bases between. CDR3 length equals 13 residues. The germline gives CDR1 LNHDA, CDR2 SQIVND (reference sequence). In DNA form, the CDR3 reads TGTGCCAGTAGTCTAGGGGCAACAGATACGCAGTATTTT. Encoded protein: CASSLGATDTQYF.

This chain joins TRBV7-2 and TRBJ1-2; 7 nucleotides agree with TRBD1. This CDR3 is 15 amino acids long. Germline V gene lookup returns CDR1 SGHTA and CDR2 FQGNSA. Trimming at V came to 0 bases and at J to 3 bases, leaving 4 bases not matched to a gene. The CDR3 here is CASSLAIGTDYGYTF. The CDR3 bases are TGTGCCAGCAGCTTAGCCATAGGGACAGACTATGGCTACACCTTC. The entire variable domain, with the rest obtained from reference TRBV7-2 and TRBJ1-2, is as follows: GAGVSQSPSNKVTEKGKDVELRCDPISGHTALYWYRQSLGQGLEFLIYFQGNSAPDKSGLPSDRFSAERTGGSVSTLTIQRTQQEDSAVYLCASSLAIGTDYGYTFGSGTRLTVV.

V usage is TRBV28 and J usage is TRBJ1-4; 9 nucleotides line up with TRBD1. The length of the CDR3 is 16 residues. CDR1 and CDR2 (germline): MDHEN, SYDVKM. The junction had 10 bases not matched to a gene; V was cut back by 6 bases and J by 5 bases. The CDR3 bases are TGTGCCAGCAGCCGCCCCGGAGGACAGGGGAATGAAAAACTGTTTTTT. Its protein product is CASSRPGGQGNEKLFF.

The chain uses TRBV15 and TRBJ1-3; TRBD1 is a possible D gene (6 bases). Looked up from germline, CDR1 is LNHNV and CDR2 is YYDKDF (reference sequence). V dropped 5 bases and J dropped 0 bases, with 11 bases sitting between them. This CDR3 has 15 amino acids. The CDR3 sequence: CATSGQTYSGNTIYF. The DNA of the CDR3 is TGTGCCACCAGCGGACAGACGTACTCTGGAAACACCATATATTTT.

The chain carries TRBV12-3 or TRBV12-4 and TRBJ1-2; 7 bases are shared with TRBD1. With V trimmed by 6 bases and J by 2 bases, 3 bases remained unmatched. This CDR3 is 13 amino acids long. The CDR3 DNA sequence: TGTGCCAGCAGCGGGACAGTGAACTATGGCTACACCTTC. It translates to CASSGTVNYGYTF.

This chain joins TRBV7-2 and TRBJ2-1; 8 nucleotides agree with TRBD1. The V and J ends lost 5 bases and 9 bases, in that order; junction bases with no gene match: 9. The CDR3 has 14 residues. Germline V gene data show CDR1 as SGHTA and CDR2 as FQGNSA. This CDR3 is CASSQGAGFAEQFF. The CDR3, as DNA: TGTGCCAGCAGCCAGGGGGCAGGGTTCGCTGAGCAGTTCTTC.

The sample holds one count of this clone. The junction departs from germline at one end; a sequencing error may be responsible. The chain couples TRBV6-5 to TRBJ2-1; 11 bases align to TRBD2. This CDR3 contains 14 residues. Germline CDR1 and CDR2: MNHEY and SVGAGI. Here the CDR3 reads CASSYGLAGGPWVF. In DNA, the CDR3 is TGTGCCAGCAGTTACGGGCTAGCGGGGGGCCCCTGGGTCTTC.

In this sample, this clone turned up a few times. CDR3 sequence reads: CASSRTGTGGGTEAFF. CDR3 in DNA: TGCGCCAGCAGCCGTACCGGGACAGGGGGTGGGACTGAAGCTTTCTTT. The chain links TRBV5-1 to TRBJ1-1; 11 nucleotides match TRBD1. The germline CDR1 and CDR2 sequences are SGHRS and YFSETQ. This CDR3 has 16 amino acids. V was pared by 4 bases and J by 5 bases, with 10 bases of the junction left unmatched. Looking up the rest from reference TRBV5-1 and TRBJ1-1 gives the full variable domain: KAGVTQTPRYLIKTRGQQVTLSCSPISGHRSVSWYQQTPGQGLQFLFEYFSETQRNKGNFPGRFSGRQFSNSRSEMNVSTLELGDSALYLCASSRTGTGGGTEAFFGQGTRLTVV.

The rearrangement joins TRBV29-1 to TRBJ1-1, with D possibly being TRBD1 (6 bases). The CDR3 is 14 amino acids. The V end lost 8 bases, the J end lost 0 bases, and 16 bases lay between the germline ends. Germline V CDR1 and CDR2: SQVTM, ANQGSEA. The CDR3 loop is CSTYSGVMNTEAFF. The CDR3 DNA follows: TGCAGCACATACTCAGGGGTCATGAACACTGAAGCTTTCTTT.

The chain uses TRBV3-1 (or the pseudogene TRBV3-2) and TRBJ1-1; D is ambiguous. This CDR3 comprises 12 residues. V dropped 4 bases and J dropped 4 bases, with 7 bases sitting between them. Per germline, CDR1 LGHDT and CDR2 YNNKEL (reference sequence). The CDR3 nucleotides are TGTGCCAGCAGCCGAACGGGCACTGAAGCTTTCTTT. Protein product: CASSRTGTEAFF.

The CDR3 nucleotides read TGTGCCAGCAGTATTAGCGGGGGGGGCACAGATACGCAGTATTTT. It yields the protein CASSISGGGTDTQYF. V usage is TRBV28 and J usage is TRBJ2-3; 11 nucleotides line up with TRBD2. CDR1 and CDR2 (germline): MDHEN, SYDVKM. Trimming at V came to 5 bases and at J to 1 base, leaving 2 bases not matched to a gene. CDR3 length equals 15 residues.

DNA of the CDR3: TGTGCCAGCAGCCAGCCGTCAGGAGGGCTTGGGACAGATACGCAGTATTTT. Translating it yields CASSQPSGGLGTDTQYF. The chain carries TRBV7-9 and TRBJ2-3, with D possibly being TRBD2 (6 bases). CDR1 and CDR2 from the germline V gene are SEHNR and FQNEAQ (reference sequence). This CDR3 comprises 17 residues. Trimming removed 5 bases at V and 3 bases at J, with 21 bases between. The entire variable domain, with the rest obtained from reference TRBV7-9 and TRBJ2-3, is as follows: DTGVSQNPRHKITKRGQNVTFRCDPISEHNRLYWYRQTLGQGPEFLTYFQNEAQLEKSRLLSDRFSAERPKGSFSTLEIQRTEQGDSAMYLCASSQPSGGLGTDTQYFGPGTRLTVL.

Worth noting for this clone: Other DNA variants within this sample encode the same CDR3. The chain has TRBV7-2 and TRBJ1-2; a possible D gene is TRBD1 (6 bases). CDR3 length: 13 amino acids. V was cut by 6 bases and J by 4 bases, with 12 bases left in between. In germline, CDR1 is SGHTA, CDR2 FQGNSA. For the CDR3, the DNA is TGTGCCAGCAGTCGGACAGCTACCTATGGCTACACCTTC. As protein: CASSRTATYGYTF. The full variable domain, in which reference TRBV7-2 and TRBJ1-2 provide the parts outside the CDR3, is GAGVSQSPSNKVTEKGKDVELRCDPISGHTALYWYRQSLGQGLEFLIYFQGNSAPDKSGLPSDRFSAERTGGSVSTLTIQRTQQEDSAVYLCASSRTATYGYTFGSGTRLTVV.

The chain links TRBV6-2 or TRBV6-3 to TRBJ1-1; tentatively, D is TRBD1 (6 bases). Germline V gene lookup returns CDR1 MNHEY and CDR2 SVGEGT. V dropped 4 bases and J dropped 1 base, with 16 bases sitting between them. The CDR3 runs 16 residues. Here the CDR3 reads CASSSSQGLENTEAFF. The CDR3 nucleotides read TGTGCCAGCAGTTCTTCACAGGGTTTGGAGAACACTGAAGCTTTCTTT.

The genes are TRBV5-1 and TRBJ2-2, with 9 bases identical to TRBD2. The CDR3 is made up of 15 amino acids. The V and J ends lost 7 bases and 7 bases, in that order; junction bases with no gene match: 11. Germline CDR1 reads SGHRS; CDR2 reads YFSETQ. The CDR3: CASEPLAGANGELFF. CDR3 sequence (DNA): TGCGCCAGCGAACCCTTAGCGGGGGCTAACGGGGAGCTGTTTTTT.

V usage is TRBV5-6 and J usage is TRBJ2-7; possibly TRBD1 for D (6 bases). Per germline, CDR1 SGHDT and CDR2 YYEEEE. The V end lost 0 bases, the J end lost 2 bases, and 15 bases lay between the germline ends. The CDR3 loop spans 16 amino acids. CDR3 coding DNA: TGTGCCAGCAGCTTGGGGCTCCGGGACAAAACCTACGAGCAGTACTTC. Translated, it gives CASSLGLRDKTYEQYF.

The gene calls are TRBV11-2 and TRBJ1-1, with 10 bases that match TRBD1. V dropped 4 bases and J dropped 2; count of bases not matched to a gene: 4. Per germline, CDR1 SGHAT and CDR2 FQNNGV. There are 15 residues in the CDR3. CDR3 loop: CASSYQTGGNTEAFF. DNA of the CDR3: TGTGCCAGCAGCTACCAGACAGGGGGCAACACTGAAGCTTTCTTT.

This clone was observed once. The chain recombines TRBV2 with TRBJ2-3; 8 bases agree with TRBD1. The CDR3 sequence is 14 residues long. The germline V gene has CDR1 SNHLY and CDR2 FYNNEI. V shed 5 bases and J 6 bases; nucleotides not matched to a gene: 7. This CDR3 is CASSLGQGFDTQYF. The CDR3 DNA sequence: TGTGCCAGCAGTCTAGGACAGGGCTTCGATACGCAGTATTTT.

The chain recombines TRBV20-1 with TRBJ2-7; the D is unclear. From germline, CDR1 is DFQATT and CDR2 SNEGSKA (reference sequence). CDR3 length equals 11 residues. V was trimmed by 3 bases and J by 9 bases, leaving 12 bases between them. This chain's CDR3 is CSASTGALQYV. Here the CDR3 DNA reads TGCAGTGCTAGTACCGGAGCCCTGCAGTACGTC.